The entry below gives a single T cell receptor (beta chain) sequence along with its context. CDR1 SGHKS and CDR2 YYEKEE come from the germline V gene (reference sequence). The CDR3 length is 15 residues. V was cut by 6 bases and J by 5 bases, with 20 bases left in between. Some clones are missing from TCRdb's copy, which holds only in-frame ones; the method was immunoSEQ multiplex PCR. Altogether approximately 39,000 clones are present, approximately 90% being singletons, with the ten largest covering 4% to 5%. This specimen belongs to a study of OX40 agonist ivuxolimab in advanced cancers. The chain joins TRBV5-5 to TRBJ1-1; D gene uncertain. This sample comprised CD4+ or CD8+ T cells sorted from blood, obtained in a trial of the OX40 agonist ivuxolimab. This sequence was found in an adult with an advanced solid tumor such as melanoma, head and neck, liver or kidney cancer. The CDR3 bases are TGTGCCAGCACCCGGGGTCCTCTGGGATGGACTGAAGCTTTCTTT. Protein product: CASTRGPLGWTEAFF.